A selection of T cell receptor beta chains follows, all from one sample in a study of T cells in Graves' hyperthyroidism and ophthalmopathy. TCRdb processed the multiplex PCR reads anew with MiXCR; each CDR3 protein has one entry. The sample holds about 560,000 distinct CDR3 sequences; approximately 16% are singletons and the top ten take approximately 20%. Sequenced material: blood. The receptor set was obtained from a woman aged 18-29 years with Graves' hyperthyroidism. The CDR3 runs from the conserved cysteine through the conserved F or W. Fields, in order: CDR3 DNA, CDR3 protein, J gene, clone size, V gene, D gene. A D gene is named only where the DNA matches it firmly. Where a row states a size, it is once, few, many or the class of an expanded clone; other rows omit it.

DNA: TGTGCCAGCAGTGGCCCGGGACAGGGGCATGGCTACACCTTC; CDR3: CASSGPGQGHGYTF; J: TRBJ1-2; size: few; V: TRBV12-3/TRBV12-4; D: TRBD1
DNA: TGTGCCAGCAGCTTGAGTGGGGGGGGCGGCCTGAACACTGAAGCTTTCTTT; CDR3: CASSLSGGGGLNTEAFF; J: TRBJ1-1; size: many; V: TRBV11-3; D: -
DNA: TGCGCCAGCAGCCTTCCCCTCGGGACGCTAGCCGGGGAGCTGTTTTTT; CDR3: CASSLPLGTLAGELFF; J: TRBJ2-2; size: few; V: TRBV4-1; D: -
DNA: TGCGCCAGCAGCACCTCCGAAGGGCTCACCGGGGAGCTGTTTTTT; CDR3: CASSTSEGLTGELFF; J: TRBJ2-2; size: few; V: TRBV5-1; D: -
DNA: TGCAGCGTCTCGACCCAGGGGGGAATTTACCACGAGCAGTACTTC; CDR3: CSVSTQGGIYHEQYF; J: TRBJ2-7; size: -; V: TRBV29-1; D: -
DNA: TGCGCCAGCAGCTGGCAAACTGGACAGGATTATGGCTACACCTTC; CDR3: CASSWQTGQDYGYTF; J: TRBJ1-2; size: many; V: TRBV5-1; D: TRBD1
DNA: TGTGCCAGCAGAGGGGGGAGCACAGATACGCAGTATTTT; CDR3: CASRGGSTDTQYF; J: TRBJ2-3; size: many; V: TRBV12-3/TRBV12-4; D: -
DNA: TGTGCCAGCAGCGCGGTGAGGGCTAGCAATAATTATACGCAGTATTTT; CDR3: CASSAVRASNNYTQYF; J: TRBJ2-3; size: once; V: TRBV5-5; D: -
DNA: TGTGCCAGCAGCCAAGATGAGGTGAAGGGCTACACCTTC; CDR3: CASSQDEVKGYTF; J: TRBJ1-2; size: many; V: TRBV3-1; D: -
DNA: TGTGCCAGCAGCCAAGGGGCTAGCGGGAGGGCCTTGGAGCAGTACTTC; CDR3: CASSQGASGRALEQYF; J: TRBJ2-7; size: few; V: TRBV14; D: TRBD2
DNA: TGTGCCAGCAGAGAGTCCCCCGTGGAAGCTTTCTTT; CDR3: CASRESPVEAFF; J: TRBJ1-1; size: few; V: TRBV2; D: -
DNA: TGTGCCAGCAACTGGGGTGCCCTCGGGAATTCACCCCTCCACTTT; CDR3: CASNWGALGNSPLHF; J: TRBJ1-6; size: -; V: TRBV7-9; D: -
DNA: TGTGCCAGCAGCCGCGGGAGCGGATCGGGGGAGCAGTACTTC; CDR3: CASSRGSGSGEQYF; J: TRBJ2-7; size: many; V: TRBV3-1; D: TRBD2
DNA: TGCGCCAGCAGCCGACTAGCAGCTGAGCAGTTCTTC; CDR3: CASSRLAAEQFF; J: TRBJ2-1; size: few; V: TRBV5-1; D: TRBD2
DNA: TGTGCCACCAGTGACCCCGGACCCCCCGGGGAGCAGTACTTC; CDR3: CATSDPGPPGEQYF; J: TRBJ2-7; size: -; V: TRBV24-1; D: -
DNA: TGTGCCAGCAGCTCGGACGGGGATACGCAGTATTTT; CDR3: CASSSDGDTQYF; J: TRBJ2-3; size: many; V: TRBV7-8; D: -
DNA: TGTGCCAGCAGCTCCCGGACTTTTTACAATGAGCAGTTCTTC; CDR3: CASSSRTFYNEQFF; J: TRBJ2-1; size: many; V: TRBV11-2; D: -
DNA: TGTGCCAGCAGGGTGGGACAGGGAAGGTCAGATACGCAGTATTTT; CDR3: CASRVGQGRSDTQYF; J: TRBJ2-3; size: many; V: TRBV28; D: TRBD1
DNA: TGCAGTGCCGATGAGCTAGCGAGCTCCTACGAGCAGTACTTC; CDR3: CSADELASSYEQYF; J: TRBJ2-7; size: many; V: TRBV20-1; D: -
DNA: TGTGCCAGTAGTATTATGCGAACCTACAATGAGCAGTTCTTC; CDR3: CASSIMRTYNEQFF; J: TRBJ2-1; size: -; V: TRBV19; D: -
DNA: TGTGCCAGCAGCTGGGACAGCCCCTGGGGGTACGAGCAGTACTTC; CDR3: CASSWDSPWGYEQYF; J: TRBJ2-7; size: many; V: TRBV5-5; D: TRBD1
DNA: TGTGCCAGCAGACTTACTTACGAGCAGTACTTC; CDR3: CASRLTYEQYF; J: TRBJ2-7; size: many; V: TRBV6-1; D: -
DNA: TGTGCCAGCGTGGGTCCAGATACGCAGTATTTT; CDR3: CASVGPDTQYF; J: TRBJ2-3; size: many; V: TRBV2; D: -
DNA: TGTGCCAGCAGCTTAGGGGGTTTGGCAGGCGTCTATGGCTACACCTTC; CDR3: CASSLGGLAGVYGYTF; J: TRBJ1-2; size: many; V: TRBV7-2; D: -
DNA: TGCGCCAGCAGGGACTATGTCGCCGAGCAGTACTTC; CDR3: CASRDYVAEQYF; J: TRBJ2-7; size: few; V: TRBV10-2; D: -
DNA: TGTGCCAGCAGTTTAGCGGGCCTCTCCTACAATGAGCAGTTCTTC; CDR3: CASSLAGLSYNEQFF; J: TRBJ2-1; size: many; V: TRBV27; D: -
DNA: TGTGCCAGCAGCTTAAGGCAGGGGGCGGCCGGGGAGCTGTTTTTT; CDR3: CASSLRQGAAGELFF; J: TRBJ2-2; size: few; V: TRBV7-8; D: TRBD1
DNA: TGTGCCAGCGGCGGGAGTTCCGAGCAGTACTTC; CDR3: CASGGSSEQYF; J: TRBJ2-7; size: -; V: TRBV11-2; D: TRBD2
DNA: TGTGCCAGCAGTCCCTCGGGACTAGCGGGAGTCAATGAGCAGTTCTTC; CDR3: CASSPSGLAGVNEQFF; J: TRBJ2-1; size: many; V: TRBV27; D: TRBD2
DNA: TGCAGTGCAAAATCTCTAGCGGGGTACGGCGATGAGCAGTTCTTC; CDR3: CSAKSLAGYGDEQFF; J: TRBJ2-1; size: -; V: TRBV20-1; D: TRBD2
DNA: TGTGCCAGCAGCCAAGGACTAGCGGGAGTAACAGATACGCAGTATTTT; CDR3: CASSQGLAGVTDTQYF; J: TRBJ2-3; size: -; V: TRBV4-2; D: TRBD2
DNA: TGTGCCAGCAGTGTAGAACAGACTGCAAATCAGCCCCAGCATTTT; CDR3: CASSVEQTANQPQHF; J: TRBJ1-5; size: many; V: TRBV2; D: -
DNA: TGTGCCAGCAGCCAAGACATAGGACTAGCTAAAGAGACCCAGTACTTC; CDR3: CASSQDIGLAKETQYF; J: TRBJ2-5; size: few; V: TRBV3-1; D: TRBD2
DNA: TGCAGTGCTCCTACGCAATGGGAGACCCAGTACTTC; CDR3: CSAPTQWETQYF; J: TRBJ2-5; size: many; V: TRBV20-1; D: -
DNA: TGTGCCAGCAGCGCGAGGGGGAGTATCGTCTACAATGAGCAGTTCTTC; CDR3: CASSARGSIVYNEQFF; J: TRBJ2-1; size: -; V: TRBV9; D: -
DNA: TGTGCCAGTAGTATTAAGCCTAGCGGGAGGTTTTACAATGAGCAGTTCTTC; CDR3: CASSIKPSGRFYNEQFF; J: TRBJ2-1; size: few; V: TRBV19; D: TRBD2
DNA: TGTGCCAGTAGTATTGTGGATGGGGTTTACAATGAGCAGTTCTTC; CDR3: CASSIVDGVYNEQFF; J: TRBJ2-1; size: few; V: TRBV19; D: -
DNA: TGCAGCGTTGGTCTGATTAACGAGCAGTACTTC; CDR3: CSVGLINEQYF; J: TRBJ2-7; size: -; V: TRBV29-1; D: -
DNA: TGTGCCAGCAGCTCCGGGACAGGGTTCGAGCAGTACTTC; CDR3: CASSSGTGFEQYF; J: TRBJ2-7; size: many; V: TRBV7-2; D: TRBD1